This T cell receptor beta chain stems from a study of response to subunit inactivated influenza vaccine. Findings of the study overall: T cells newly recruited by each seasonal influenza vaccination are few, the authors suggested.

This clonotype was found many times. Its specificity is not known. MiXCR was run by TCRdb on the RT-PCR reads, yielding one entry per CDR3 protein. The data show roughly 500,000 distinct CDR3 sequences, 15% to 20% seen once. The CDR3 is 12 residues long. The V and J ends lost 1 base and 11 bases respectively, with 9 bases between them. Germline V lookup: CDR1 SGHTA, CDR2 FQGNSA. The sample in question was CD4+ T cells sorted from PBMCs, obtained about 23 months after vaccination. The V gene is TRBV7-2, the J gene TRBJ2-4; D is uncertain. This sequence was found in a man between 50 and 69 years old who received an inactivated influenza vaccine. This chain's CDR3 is CASSLVENLQYF. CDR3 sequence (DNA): TGTGCCAGCAGCTTAGTCGAAAATCTTCAGTACTTC.